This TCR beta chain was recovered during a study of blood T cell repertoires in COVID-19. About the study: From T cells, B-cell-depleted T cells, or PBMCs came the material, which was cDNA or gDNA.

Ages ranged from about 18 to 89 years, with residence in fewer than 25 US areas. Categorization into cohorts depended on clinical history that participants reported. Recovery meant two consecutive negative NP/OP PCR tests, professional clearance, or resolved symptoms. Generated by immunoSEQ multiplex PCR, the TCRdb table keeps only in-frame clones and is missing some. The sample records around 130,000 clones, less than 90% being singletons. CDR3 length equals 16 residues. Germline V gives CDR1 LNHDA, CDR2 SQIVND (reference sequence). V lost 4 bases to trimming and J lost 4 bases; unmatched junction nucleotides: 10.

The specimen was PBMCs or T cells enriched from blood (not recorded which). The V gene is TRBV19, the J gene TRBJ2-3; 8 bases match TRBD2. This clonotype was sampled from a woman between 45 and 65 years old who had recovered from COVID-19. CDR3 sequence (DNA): TGTGCCAGTAGTACCCTGGTCGGGGGGGCCGCAGATACGCAGTATTTT. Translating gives CASSTLVGGAADTQYF.